Shown below are 32 T cell receptor beta chains from a single sample sequenced in a study of shared T cell receptors in the human thymus. The method was immunoSEQ multiplex PCR; TCRdb's version includes in-frame clones alone and lacks a portion of them. Of roughly 500,000 clones in the sample, 75% to 80% are singletons; the top ten hold about 0.013%. Separately, the same data were catalogued under a study of human thymus T cells.

The sequenced sample consisted of thymocytes. These receptors were obtained from a boy younger than two with a congenital heart defect.

The rearrangement links TRBV10-3 to TRBJ2-7; perhaps TRBD2 as D (6 bases). Germline CDR1 ENHRY, CDR2 SYGVKD. There are 17 residues in the CDR3. Trimming removed 2 bases from V and 3 bases from J, with 20 bases in between. DNA for the CDR3: TGTGCCATCAGTGAGCCGCCACGCGGCGGGGCAGACTACGAGCAGTACTTC. Amino acid sequence: CAISEPPRGGADYEQYF.

V gene TRBV25-1 combines with J gene TRBJ1-4; no firm D call. The germline CDR1 and CDR2 sequences are MGHDK and SYGVNS. The CDR3 runs 15 residues. Between the trimmed V and J ends, which lost 4 bases and 6 bases, there was a span of 15 bases. The CDR3 DNA follows: TGTGCCAGCAGTGGAGAACATTGCGGAGATGAAAAACTGTTTTTT. Protein sequence: CASSGEHCGDEKLFF.

The chain employs TRBV9 and TRBJ2-1, with TRBD2 as a possible D gene (5 bases). Germline V gives CDR1 SGDLS, CDR2 YYNGEE. The V and J ends lost 3 bases and 0 bases respectively, with 13 bases between them. The CDR3 is 16 residues long. The CDR3 reads CASSGGRFFSYNEQFF. CDR3 DNA: TGTGCCAGCAGCGGCGGGCGCTTCTTCTCCTACAATGAGCAGTTCTTC. Based on the CDR3 plus reference TRBV9 and TRBJ2-1, the full variable domain is DSGVTQTPKHLITATGQRVTLRCSPRSGDLSVYWYQQSLDQGLQFLIQYYNGEERAKGNILERFSAQQFPDLHSELNLSSLELGDSALYFCASSGGRFFSYNEQFFGPGTRLTVL.

The chain carries TRBV4-1 and TRBJ2-7; D is possibly TRBD2 (6 bases). Germline lookup yields CDR1 MGHRA and CDR2 YSYEKL. The CDR3 covers 17 residues. V shed 0 bases and J shed 5 bases, with 20 bases lying between them. Here the CDR3 reads CASSQDASAPLWDEQYF. In DNA form, the CDR3 reads TGCGCCAGCAGCCAAGATGCTAGCGCTCCCCTCTGGGACGAGCAGTACTTC.

The V gene is TRBV28, the J gene TRBJ2-1, with 8 bases that match TRBD1. Unmatched junction bases numbered 2, after V lost 4 bases and J lost 6 bases. Germline values: CDR1 MDHEN, CDR2 SYDVKM. The CDR3 runs 13 residues. The CDR3 coding sequence is TGTGCCAGCAGTTGGACAGGGAGCAATGAGCAGTTCTTC. It yields the protein CASSWTGSNEQFF.

As concerns this clone: In the same sample, other DNA sequences code for this CDR3. The chain recombines TRBV6-1 with TRBJ1-2, with unresolved D. CDR1 and CDR2 (germline): MNHNS, SASEGT. The CDR3 is 12 residues long. Trimming removed 6 bases at V and 6 bases at J, with 11 bases between. The CDR3, as DNA: TGTGCCAGCAGATTGGGTGGAGATGGCTACACCTTC. Residues: CASRLGGDGYTF.

The V and J genes are TRBV11-1 and TRBJ2-5, with a weak D call TRBD2 (6 bases). CDR3 length: 13 amino acids. V was clipped by 10 bases and J by 3 bases, with 15 bases between them. The germline CDR1 and CDR2 sequences are SGHAT and FQDESV (reference sequence). Written as DNA, the CDR3 is TGTGCCACCGCGAGGAGGGCCGAAGAGACCCAGTACTTC. It codes for CATARRAEETQYF. The variable domain in full, completed from reference TRBV11-1 and TRBJ2-5, reads EAEVAQSPRYKITEKSQAVAFWCDPISGHATLYWYRQILGQGPELLVQFQDESVVDDSQLPKDRFSAERLKGVDSTLKIQPAELGDSAMYLCATARRAEETQYFGPGTRLLVL.

The V and J genes are TRBV7-9 and TRBJ2-1, with 9 bases fitting TRBD1. The CDR3 contains 15 residues. CDR1 and CDR2 from the germline V gene are SEHNR and FQNEAQ (reference sequence). With 5 bases clipped from V and 4 bases from J, the junction kept 6 bases outside the gene matches. CDR3 DNA: TGTGCCAGCAGCAGCCCGGGACAGGGATACAATGAGCAGTTCTTC. It specifies CASSSPGQGYNEQFF.

This clone was counted a few times. CDR3 region: CASSLNQGLNEKLFF. As DNA, the CDR3 is TGTGCCAGCAGCTTGAACCAGGGCCTGAATGAAAAACTGTTTTTT. The chain has TRBV5-6 and TRBJ1-4, with D perhaps TRBD1 (5 bases). The CDR3 sequence is 15 residues long. Germline V gene sequence: CDR1 SGHDT, CDR2 YYEEEE. Trimming cost V 1 base and J 5 bases, with 12 bases left between them. The variable domain in full, with the rest retrieved from reference TRBV5-6 and TRBJ1-4, is DAGVTQSPTHLIKTRGQQVTLRCSPKSGHDTVSWYQQALGQGPQFIFQYYEEEERQRGNFPDRFSGHQFPNYSSELNVNALLLGDSALYLCASSLNQGLNEKLFFGSGTQLSVL.

This chain connects TRBV2 to TRBJ2-5, with TRBD2 identical over 7 bases. This CDR3 is built from 16 residues. Trimming removed 8 bases from V and 0 bases from J; junction bases left unmatched: 12. CDR1 SNHLY and CDR2 FYNNEI come from the germline V gene. Written as DNA, the CDR3 is TGTGCCAGCCTAGAATTGCGGGGGAGCTACCAAGAGACCCAGTACTTC. Translating it yields CASLELRGSYQETQYF. The whole variable domain, remainder taken from reference TRBV2 and TRBJ2-5, is EPEVTQTPSHQVTQMGQEVILRCVPISNHLYFYWYRQILGQKVEFLVSFYNNEISEKSEIFDDQFSVERPDGSNFTLKIRSTKLEDSAMYFCASLELRGSYQETQYFGPGTRLLVL.

The genes are TRBV9 and TRBJ2-1; 13 bases agree with TRBD2. The CDR3 spans 15 residues. V trimming: 4 bases; J trimming: 7 bases; junction bases outside the gene matches: 5. Germline V gives CDR1 SGDLS, CDR2 YYNGEE. CDR3 amino acids: CASSSRTSGRNEQFF. CDR3 nucleotides: TGTGCCAGCAGCTCCCGGACTAGCGGGAGAAATGAGCAGTTCTTC.

The rearrangement links TRBV4-1 to TRBJ2-3; 11 nucleotides align to TRBD2. Trimming removed 0 bases from V and 6 bases from J; junction bases left unmatched: 11. Germline CDR1 reads MGHRA; CDR2 reads YSYEKL. The CDR3 loop spans 18 amino acids. The CDR3 sequence is CASSQDWLAGGLVDTQYF. The CDR3, as DNA: TGCGCCAGCAGCCAAGATTGGCTAGCGGGAGGTTTAGTCGATACGCAGTATTTT.

This clone occurred a few times. The CDR3 DNA reads as TGCGCCAGCAGCCAAGTAGCGGGAGAGGGGACCTACGAGCAGTACTTC. It specifies CASSQVAGEGTYEQYF. The V gene is TRBV5-1, the J gene TRBJ2-7, with 9 bases matching TRBD2. V lost 4 bases, J lost 2 bases, and 10 bases stayed unmatched. The CDR3 extends over 16 amino acids. The V gene's germline CDR1 is SGHRS and CDR2 YFSETQ.

The CDR3 DNA sequence: TGCGCCAGCAGCACCGGGACTAGCGTCTCAGATACGCAGTATTTT. Translating it yields CASSTGTSVSDTQYF. The chain combines TRBV10-1 with TRBJ2-3, with 10 bases lining up with TRBD2. The CDR3 contains 15 residues. CDR1 is WNHNN and CDR2 is SYGVQD in the germline V gene (reference sequence). V lost 6 bases, J lost 4 bases, and 7 bases stayed unmatched.

The CDR3: CASSLEERQLAGGDNEQFF. CDR3 bases: TGTGCCAGCAGCCTGGAGGAACGGCAACTAGCGGGGGGTGACAATGAGCAGTTCTTC. The chain uses TRBV4-2 and TRBJ2-1; 12 bases align to TRBD2. Germline CDR1 is LGHNA and CDR2 is YNFKEQ. Germline trimming cut 4 bases from V and 5 bases from J; bases unmatched to any gene: 15. The CDR3 is 19 amino acids.

This rearrangement joins TRBV28 to TRBJ2-7, with 8 bases lining up with TRBD1. Germline V gene sequence: CDR1 MDHEN, CDR2 SYDVKM. Trimming took 0 bases from V and 0 from J; bases not matched to a gene: 7. CDR3 size: 17 residues. CDR3 amino acids: CASSLCTTGAPSYEQYF. The CDR3 DNA reads as TGTGCCAGCAGTTTATGCACGACAGGGGCCCCCTCCTACGAGCAGTACTTC.

The chain is built from TRBV7-8 and TRBJ2-7; TRBD1 matches at 9 bases. V lost 4 bases and J lost 2; bases outside the gene matches: 15. Germline values: CDR1 SGHVS, CDR2 FQNEAQ. This CDR3 is 18 amino acids long. CDR3 sequence (DNA): TGTGCCAGCAGCTCAGGACCTACGTGGGGACAGGGTACCTACGAGCAGTACTTC. Translating gives CASSSGPTWGQGTYEQYF.

Notes on this clone: The same CDR3 arises from other DNA sequences in this sample as well. V gene TRBV15 combines with J gene TRBJ2-7; 7 bases are shared with TRBD2. This CDR3 is 15 amino acids long. In germline, CDR1 is LNHNV, CDR2 YYDKDF (reference sequence). The V gene end was trimmed by 1 base and the J gene end by 4 bases; junction bases not matched to a gene: 7. The CDR3 here is CATSRVPSGPYEQYF. CDR3 bases: TGTGCCACCAGCAGAGTCCCTAGCGGCCCTTACGAGCAGTACTTC. Based on the CDR3 plus reference TRBV15 and TRBJ2-7, the full variable domain is DAMVIQNPRYQVTQFGKPVTLSCSQTLNHNVMYWYQQKSSQAPKLLFHYYDKDFNNEADTPDNFQSRRPNTSFCFLDIRSPGLGDTAMYLCATSRVPSGPYEQYFGPGTRLTVT.

The chain couples TRBV9 to TRBJ2-7; TRBD1 is a possible D gene (7 bases). The ends were cut back, 3 bases at V and 2 bases at J, with 30 bases in the middle. Germline V gene data show CDR1 as SGDLS and CDR2 as YYNGEE. This CDR3 is built from 20 residues. The CDR3 DNA reads as TGTGCCAGCAGCGAGGGGGGAGGACAGGTCCCCCTGCTCCCTACCTACGAGCAGTACTTC. This gives the protein CASSEGGGQVPLLPTYEQYF.

The chain recombines TRBV5-1 with TRBJ2-1; possibly TRBD2 for D (6 bases). CDR1 SGHRS and CDR2 YFSETQ come from the germline V gene. The V end lost 0 bases, the J end lost 4 bases, and 17 bases lay between the germline ends. CDR3 size: 17 residues. This CDR3 reads CASSLGERLAPYNEQFF. The CDR3 DNA is TGCGCCAGCAGCTTGGGGGAAAGGCTAGCGCCGTACAATGAGCAGTTCTTC. The full variable domain, completed using reference TRBV5-1 and TRBJ2-1, is KAGVTQTPRYLIKTRGQQVTLSCSPISGHRSVSWYQQTPGQGLQFLFEYFSETQRNKGNFPGRFSGRQFSNSRSEMNVSTLELGDSALYLCASSLGERLAPYNEQFFGPGTRLTVL.

This clone was picked up a small number of times. The V gene is TRBV21-1, the J gene TRBJ2-5; the table gives TRBD1 as D, unverified against the DNA. TRBV21-1 is a documented pseudogene. CDR3 length: 17 residues. In nucleotides, the CDR3 is TGTGCCAGCAGCAAAGACGAGAGGACAGGGGGCCAAGAGACCCAGTACTTC. Translation: CASSKDERTGGQETQYF.

This clone turned up a few times. The V call is TRBV12-1, the J call TRBJ2-3; TRBD2, the D gene given by the table, was not confirmed from the DNA. TRBV12-1 is a pseudogene. This CDR3 has 10 amino acids. CDR3 in DNA: TGTGCCAGCAGCAACTCTCCACAGTATTTT. It is translated as CASSNSPQYF.

The CDR3, as DNA: TGCGCCAGCAGCCCTGGGCCAGATACGCAGTATTTT. This gives the protein CASSPGPDTQYF. This rearrangement joins TRBV23-1 to TRBJ2-3; D gene ambiguous. TRBV23-1 is an ORF, and what it does is uncertain. V lost 6 bases and J lost 4, with 8 bases in between. The CDR3 extends over 12 amino acids.

Written as DNA, the CDR3 is TGTGCCTGGAGTTTAGCGGGAGCCCACGAGCAGTACTTC. Amino acids: CAWSLAGAHEQYF. The chain has TRBV30 and TRBJ2-7; 9 positions agree with TRBD2. There are 13 residues in the CDR3. V lost 2 bases to trimming and J lost 5 bases; unmatched junction nucleotides: 4. Germline V gene data show CDR1 as GTSNPN and CDR2 as SVGIG (reference sequence).

The V and J genes are TRBV10-1 and TRBJ2-7; possibly TRBD2 for D (5 bases). Trimming shortened V by 6 bases and J by 6 bases, and 15 bases separated the two germline ends. This CDR3 has 13 residues. CDR1 is WNHNN, CDR2 SYGVQD, per germline (reference sequence). CDR3 protein: CASSAGLSGEQYF. In DNA form, the CDR3 reads TGCGCCAGCAGCGCAGGACTTTCGGGCGAGCAGTACTTC.

The chain links TRBV29-1 to TRBJ2-5, with TRBD2 matching 8 bases. The last part of the DNA fits TRBJ2-7 better; the J call may be wrong. The CDR3 runs to 15 residues. The germline V gene encodes CDR1 SQVTM and CDR2 ANQGSEA. The CDR3 protein is CSVPKPGREVYEQYF. Here the CDR3 DNA reads TGCAGCGTGCCGAAACCTGGGCGGGAGGTCTACGAGCAGTACTTC.

This chain links TRBV28 with TRBJ1-6; no definite D call. From germline, CDR1 is MDHEN and CDR2 SYDVKM. The CDR3 consists of 11 residues. V shed 7 bases and J shed 8 bases, with 6 bases lying between them. The CDR3 loop reads CASTSDSPLHF. DNA for the CDR3: TGTGCCAGCACCTCCGATTCACCCCTCCACTTT.

The genes are TRBV2 and TRBJ2-1, with D tentatively TRBD2 (6 bases). Per germline, CDR1 SNHLY and CDR2 FYNNEI. This CDR3 is 16 amino acids long. V was trimmed by 8 bases and J by 4 bases, leaving 21 bases between them. The CDR3 region is CASSTDSGARYNEQFF. CDR3 sequence (DNA): TGTGCCAGCTCTACGGACTCGGGAGCGAGATACAATGAGCAGTTCTTC.

This clone came up a few times. The CDR3 region is CASSPPGGKLYGYTF. The CDR3 DNA sequence: TGTGCCAGCTCACCACCAGGAGGGAAACTATATGGCTACACCTTC. The rearrangement joins TRBV18 to TRBJ1-2; D is ambiguous. Per germline, CDR1 KGHSH and CDR2 LQKENI. The CDR3 covers 15 residues. V lost 0 bases, J lost 5 bases, and 13 bases lay in between. Variable domain in full (rest from reference TRBV18 and TRBJ1-2): NAGVMQNPRHLVRRRGQEARLRCSPMKGHSHVYWYRQLPEEGLKFMVYLQKENIIDESGMPKERFSAEFPKEGPSILRIQQVVRGDSAAYFCASSPPGGKLYGYTFGSGTRLTVV.

This clone has only a few counts. The gene calls are TRBV4-1 and TRBJ2-5; 7 bases fit TRBD2. Germline V CDR1 and CDR2: MGHRA, YSYEKL. V lost 4 bases and J lost 5; bases outside the gene matches: 22. There are 19 residues in the CDR3. In DNA form, the CDR3 reads TGCGCCAGCAGCCCCCGATTCGCCGTCGGGCGCGGGAGAGGGGAGACCCAGTACTTC. It specifies CASSPRFAVGRGRGETQYF.

The chain has TRBV7-8 and TRBJ2-7; the match to TRBD2 covers 14 bases. V lost 4 bases and J lost 4; bases outside the gene matches: 6. This CDR3 region has 16 residues. CDR1 is SGHVS, CDR2 FQNEAQ, per germline. The CDR3 DNA sequence: TGTGCCAGCAGCTACTCCGGGACTAGCGGGAGTTACGAGCAGTACTTC. Its translation: CASSYSGTSGSYEQYF.

V is TRBV6-1 and J is TRBJ2-5; D remains unclear. V was clipped by 7 bases and J by 0 bases, with 9 bases between them. Per the germline V gene, CDR1 is MNHNS and CDR2 is SASEGT. There are 13 residues in the CDR3. CDR3 DNA: TGTGCCAGCATAGAACCGTACCAAGAGACCCAGTACTTC. It encodes CASIEPYQETQYF.